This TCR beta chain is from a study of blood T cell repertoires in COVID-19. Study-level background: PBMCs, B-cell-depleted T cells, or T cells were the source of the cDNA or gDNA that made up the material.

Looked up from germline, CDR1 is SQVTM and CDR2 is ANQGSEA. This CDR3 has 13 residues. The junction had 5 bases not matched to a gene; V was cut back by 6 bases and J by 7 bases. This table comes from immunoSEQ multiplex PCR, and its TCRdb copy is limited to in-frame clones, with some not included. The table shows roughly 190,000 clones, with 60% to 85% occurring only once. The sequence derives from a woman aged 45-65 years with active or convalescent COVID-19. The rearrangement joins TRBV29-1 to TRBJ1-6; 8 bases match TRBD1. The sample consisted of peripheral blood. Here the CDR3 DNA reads TGCAGCGTCGGACAGGGAGACAATTCACCCCTCCACTTT. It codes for CSVGQGDNSPLHF.